The clone carrying this T cell receptor (beta chain) has only a few counts. The antigen is undetermined. The protocol was immunoSEQ multiplex PCR, while the TCRdb copy is restricted to in-frame clones and leaves out a portion. Of 300,000 to 350,000 clones in the sample, about 73% were seen once. The V and J ends lost 3 bases and 3 bases, in that order; junction bases with no gene match: 2. The CDR3 length is 14 residues. CDR1 is SGHAT, CDR2 FQDESV, per germline (reference sequence). The data are from a study of shared clonotypes between healthy human individuals. Across the study: Aged between 18 and 49, the donors were a couple of women and three men. Study-wide results and limits: Sorted-subset sequencing, rarefaction showed, was incomplete despite large depth.

Adult Caucasians living in Nashville, Tennessee made up all of the donors. The origin of this receptor is a man younger than 40 in good health. The V call is TRBV11-1, the J call TRBJ2-3; 8 bases fit TRBD1. What was sequenced was memory CD4+ T cells sorted from blood. Described subset: CD45RA-negative fraction. In DNA, the CDR3 is TGTGCCAGCAGCTTTGGACAGGGAACAGATACGCAGTATTTT. Its protein product is CASSFGQGTDTQYF.